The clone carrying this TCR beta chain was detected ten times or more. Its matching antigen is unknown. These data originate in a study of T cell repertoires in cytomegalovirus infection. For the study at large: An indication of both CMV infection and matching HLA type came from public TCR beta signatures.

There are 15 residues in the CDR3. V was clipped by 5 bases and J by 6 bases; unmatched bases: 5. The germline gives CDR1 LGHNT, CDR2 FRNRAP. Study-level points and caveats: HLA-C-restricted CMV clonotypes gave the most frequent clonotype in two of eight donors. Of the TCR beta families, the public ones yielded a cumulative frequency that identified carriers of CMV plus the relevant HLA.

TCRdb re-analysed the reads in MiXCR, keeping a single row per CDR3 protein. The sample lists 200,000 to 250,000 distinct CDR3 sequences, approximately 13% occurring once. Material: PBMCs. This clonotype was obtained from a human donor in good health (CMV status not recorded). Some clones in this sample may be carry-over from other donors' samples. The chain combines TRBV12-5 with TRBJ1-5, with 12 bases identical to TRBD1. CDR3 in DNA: TGTGCTAGTGGTCCCGGGGACAGGGGGCGTCAGCCCCAGCATTTT. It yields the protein CASGPGDRGRQPQHF.